This T cell receptor (beta chain) was obtained from a study of cytomegalovirus exposure and HLA in healthy donors. Study-wide results and caveats: Through in vitro validation, a few CMV-associated chains were shown to be specific for CMV antigens.

CDR1 is DFQATT and CDR2 is SNEGSKA in the germline V gene (reference sequence). This CDR3 is 10 amino acids long. Trimming took off 6 bases at V and 9 bases at J, with 9 bases between the two ends. This PCR relied on a set of 60 Vbeta primers and 13 Jbeta primers. Sequencing was performed with immunoSEQ multiplex PCR; in TCRdb, only in-frame clones are kept and a portion is missing. This sample yields 65,000 to 100,000 clones, of which about 74% are seen a single time; about 2.9% belongs to the top ten. This clone was observed once. Its specificity is unknown. Sequences were obtained from PBMCs. This rearrangement joins TRBV20-1 to TRBJ1-5, with unresolved D. This receptor was taken from a man aged 40-49 years in good health and CMV-seronegative. As DNA, the CDR3 is TGCAGTGCCACTAGAGGGCCCCAGCATTTT. As protein: CSATRGPQHF.